This T cell receptor (beta chain) derives from a study of long-term antiretroviral therapy in people with HIV (dated by TCRdb to between 2020 and 2023). A note on the overall study: The earliest samples were collected approximately a decade before the 2015 WHO recommendation for immediate ART, a period when ART was typically delayed until CD4 counts fell. Of the roughly 31 participants with HIV, ten to eleven were female. A retrospective serial study tested whether ART initiation and durable HIV suppression were associated with changes in peripheral blood TRB repertoire composition and diversity. No cross-contamination during QIAcube processing was seen in test extractions of a monoclonal T-cell line run alongside 25 to 35 polyclonal samples. A total of 150 to 200 cryopreserved PBMC samples came from 25 to 35 adults with confirmed HIV infection and were collected serially over a mean of roughly six years (range 1-12). The investigation overall reported the following: No data were available on ART adherence, viral resistance or therapy changes, limiting inferences about post-ART repertoire changes. The samples span the years 2004 to 2017, and the ART regimens used at that time may not be as effective as current regimens. A significant increase in TRB diversity was found to be associated with ART initiation, although TRB diversity was observed to remain significantly below that of transplant donor controls even after long-term ART. Expanded TRB clones identified before ART initiation dominated the repertoire across all time points, though the dominance fluctuated and decreased in many PLHIV after ART. HIV repertoires had narrower CDR3 length ranges than controls, and the network structure suggested an antigen-experienced repertoire that shifted only slightly toward naive after ART. Because cell numbers in pre-ART samples were limited, unsorted PBMC were profiled instead of sorted CD4+ and CD8+ T cells. Owing to limited PBMC availability, only the TCR beta chain was sequenced, without alpha chain pairing.

The immunoSEQ hsTCRB v3.0 assay was used at survey level resolution to sequence the TRB variable region. The targeted TRB sequencing depth was roughly 40,000-55,000 T-cell genomes per sample. TRB libraries were pooled and sequenced on an Illumina MiSeq using a v3 150-cycle kit. Processing in the source paper ran as follows. Repertoire analysis was run in R within a reproducible Nextflow workflow that covered QC, data transformation and analysis. LymphoSeq2, an R package for exploring AIRR-Seq data, was used to implement custom analyses. After excluding a handful of samples that yielded fewer than 5000 total TRB sequences, around 190 HIV repertoires remained for analysis. Among the approximately 190 retained HIV repertoires, about 57 were collected before ART initiation and some 130 after ART initiation. Repertoires were downsampled to 5000 TRB nucleotide sequences, with summary statistics averaged over 100 downsampling iterations. TRB sequences were retained for analysis only if CDR3 regions of at least seven amino acids were present. A Shannon entropy-derived clonality score and the Gini coefficient were used to measure diversity. In the repertoire networks, any two of the top 5000 CDR3 amino acid sequences were linked whenever the two sequences differed by an edit distance of one. Antigen specificity groups and MHC restriction were predicted for TRB CDR3 amino acid sequences with GLIPH2. CDR3 amino acid sequences were matched against VDJdb and McPAS-TCR to flag known CMV, EBV, HIV or tissue antigen associations. Pre-ART, post-ART and control groups were compared with Wilcoxon signed-rank tests and Holm-Bonferroni correction. TCRdb provides this immuneACCESS table in a form limited to in-frame rearrangements. Some clones are lacking; in checked studies, under half of them reflect an unresolved V gene, and why the rest are absent is not known. The DNA gave D and trimming, while V, J and clone size come from that table. The table for this sample lists 14,000 or so clones; over 80% of them were counted only once. In total, the top ten clones hold roughly 15% of the sample.

Inclusion was restricted to participants for whom at least one PBMC sample before ART initiation and at least two post-ART samples were available. All participants with HIV were treated in the United States of America. Before DNA extraction, cryopreserved samples containing roughly 0.9-11 million PBMC were thawed and washed. At the time of the earliest PBMC sample, participants with HIV were aged between 23 and 54 years. PBMC samples were contributed by each participant from 1-4 timepoints before ART initiation and 2-8 timepoints after ART initiation, with a median of 7 samples. Serial HIV viral load, CD4+ T-cell count, ART history and demographic data were obtained for every participant. Using a Qiagen kit on a QIAcube, genomic DNA was extracted from unsorted PBMC, with samples processed in batches of 12. The CDR3 holds 15 amino acids from the cysteine to the phenylalanine. CDR3 DNA only is kept here, 45 bases in frame from base 1. Unmatched junction bases come to 12, with V trimmed by 6 bases and J by 7 bases. CDR1 and CDR2 are drawn from the germline V gene (reference sequence): SEHNR, FQNEAQ.

As to this clone: Its target antigen remains unknown. Per-base quality was not reported, and no clone a single base away is much larger than it.

Recombination joined TRBV7-9 with TRBJ2-1, and 7 junction bases match TRBD1. The starting material was unsorted PBMCs, obtained 1.8 years before starting antiretroviral therapy. The clonotype comes from a woman aged 35 to 49 with HIV. The CDR3 protein sequence reads: CASRDRDRGPNEQFF. The DNA reads TGTGCCAGCAGGGACCGGGACAGAGGACCGAATGAGCAGTTCTTC.